The entry below gives a single T cell receptor (beta chain) sequence along with its context. Its antigen remains undetermined. No clone much larger than this one lies a single base away; base qualities are absent. This sample is drawn from a study of early T cells in non-severe SARS-CoV-2 infection (dated by TCRdb to about 2021). With regard to the full study: TCR sequencing used bulk RNA from unsorted whole blood, so alpha and beta chains could not be paired.

Set within a cohort of healthcare workers in London, UK, this nested case-control study involved weekly PCR testing of nasopharyngeal swabs along with blood sampling. Healthcare workers were recruited during the week of the UK lockdown, between 23 and 31 March 2020, and followed weekly for up to about 15 weeks. General findings and caveats noted by the study authors: Matching against VDJdb was skewed toward anti-spike CD8 responses, likely underestimated virus-specific expansions, and missed private and CD4 specificities.

The library came from 5' RACE. The instrument given in TCRdb is NextSeq 500. In the TCR library protocol, unique molecular identifiers were attached to individual cDNA molecules to correct for PCR bias and sequencing error. Both TCR alpha and beta chains were sequenced, and tight co-correlation was observed between alpha and beta sequence abundances in each sample. The published analysis was carried out like this. Decombinator V4 was used to perform V gene, J gene and CDR3 annotation of TCR sequences. Expanded TCRs were defined as changing significantly between any two time points under a Poisson model with p below 0.0001. TCR abundances were normalised to the total number of TCRs sequenced in each sample and reported as counts per million. A search of VDJdb, accessed on 1 November 2021, was run for TCRs annotated to CMV, EBV and SARS-CoV-2, with TCRs annotated for multiple antigens excluded. TCRdb reanalyzed the raw reads on its own, using fastp at Q25 for trimming and MiXCR for clone calling, and kept in-frame beta chains. Rows with one shared CDR3 protein collapse into an entry with the most common genes and DNA. The authors' filters were not applied to this entry. This sample has about 100,000 distinct CDR3 sequences in its table, and approximately 13% of those were observed once. The top ten clones comprise 2% to 2.5% of the sample.

The specimen sequenced was whole blood. This receptor was obtained from an adult who was a healthcare worker with PCR-confirmed SARS-CoV-2 infection or an uninfected control (not recorded which).

The DNA is TGTGCCAGTAGTGGCCTAGACATGCGGTCCTACAATGAGCAGTTCTTC. It codes for CASSGLDMRSYNEQFF. The chain is assembled from TRBV19 and TRBJ2-1; the D gene is unclear. Spanning cysteine to phenylalanine, the CDR3 consists of 16 amino acids. Of all the DNA, just the CDR3 is kept, 48 bases in frame from base 1. CDR1 LNHDA and CDR2 SQIVND are derived from the germline V gene (reference sequence). V gives up 5 bases and J gives up 1 base, and the segment between their germline ends measures 15 bases.